These T cell receptor beta chains were read from a single sample in a study of T cells in localized non-small cell lung cancer. Using immunoSEQ multiplex PCR, the repertoire was profiled, and TCRdb retains in-frame clones only, with some absent. Of over 25,000 clones listed, roughly 80% are singletons. The sequences come from peripheral blood, collected before any cancer treatment. The receptors shown here come from a male donor at least 60 years old with stage II squamous cell lung carcinoma. CDR3s include the opening cysteine and the closing phenylalanine or tryptophan. A D gene is named only where the DNA matches it firmly. Size values are once, few and many counts, or a class for expanded clones, and some rows have none.

TRBJ2-7,TRBV29-1,-,-,CSVVPWGHQYEQYF,TGCAGCGTCGTACCATGGGGACACCAGTACGAGCAGTACTTC
TRBJ1-5,TRBV7-3,-,-,CASSPHDPSNQPQHF,TGTGCCAGCAGCCCCCACGACCCTAGCAATCAGCCCCAGCATTTT
TRBJ2-1,TRBV11-3,-,-,CASSRDGTTSNEQFF,TGTGCCAGCAGCCGGGACGGAACCACGTCAAATGAGCAGTTCTTC
TRBJ1-5,TRBV4-1,-,-,CASSQDQIGKRSQHF,TGCGCCAGCAGCCAAGATCAGATAGGGAAGAGGTCCCAGCATTTT
TRBJ2-1,TRBV5-4,-,-,CASSSYNEQFF,TGTGCCAGCAGCTCTTACAATGAGCAGTTCTTC
TRBJ1-3,TRBV11-2,few,-,CASSSDRGNTIYF,TGTGCCAGCAGCTCGGACAGAGGAAACACCATATATTTT
TRBJ1-6,TRBV18,-,-,CASSPGDVTPLHF,TGTGCCAGCTCACCAGGAGACGTGACACCCCTCCACTTT
TRBJ2-7,TRBV6-6,-,-,CASSPTGPYYEQYF,TGTGCCAGCAGTCCAACAGGGCCCTACTACGAGCAGTACTTC
TRBJ1-2,TRBV4-2,few,-,CASSQDRDVTYSGYTF,TGTGCCAGCAGCCAAGATCGGGACGTAACCTATAGCGGCTACACCTTC
TRBJ2-5,TRBV6-1,-,-,CASSEAGLRTTQYF,TGTGCCAGCAGTGAAGCGGGCCTCAGGACCACCCAGTACTTC
TRBJ1-2,TRBV27,-,-,CASSYIGGDSIYGYTF,TGTGCCAGCAGCTACATAGGTGGGGATTCTATTTATGGCTACACCTTC
TRBJ2-7,TRBV7-2,-,-,CASSLPGRYEQYF,TGTGCCAGCAGCTTACCAGGCCGCTACGAGCAGTACTTC
TRBJ1-3,TRBV5-1,-,-,CASTEGAGSSGNTIYF,TGCGCCAGCACCGAAGGAGCAGGGAGCTCTGGAAACACCATATATTTT
TRBJ2-5,TRBV19,-,TRBD2,CASSASGTSLPETQYF,TGTGCCAGTAGTGCTAGCGGGACCTCCCTACCAGAGACCCAGTACTTC
TRBJ1-1,TRBV6-5,-,-,CASTIMPGADTEAFF,TGTGCCAGCACTATAATGCCCGGGGCTGACACTGAAGCTTTCTTT
TRBJ2-3,TRBV9,-,TRBD2,CASSVEGAGGLDTQYF,TGTGCCAGCAGCGTAGAGGGAGCGGGGGGGCTAGATACGCAGTATTTT
TRBJ2-7,TRBV5-1,-,-,CASSARDLHSYEQYF,TGCGCCAGCAGCGCGAGGGACTTGCACTCCTACGAGCAGTACTTC
TRBJ1-2,TRBV7-9,-,TRBD1,CASSLGTGGFYGYTF,TGTGCCAGCAGCTTGGGGACAGGGGGTTTCTATGGCTACACCTTC
TRBJ2-7,TRBV27,-,-,CASSFRGRADYEQYF,TGTGCCAGCAGTTTTCGCGGCAGGGCGGACTACGAGCAGTACTTC
TRBJ1-1,TRBV11-2,-,-,CASSLVVVMNTEAFF,TGTGCCAGCAGCTTAGTTGTAGTAATGAACACTGAAGCTTTCTTT
TRBJ1-1,TRBV2,few,-,CASSGSGTEAFF,TGTGCCAGCAGTGGGTCAGGCACTGAAGCTTTCTTT
TRBJ2-7,TRBV7-6,-,TRBD2,CASSLGLAGGASSYEQYF,TGTGCCAGCAGCTTGGGACTAGCGGGAGGGGCTAGCTCCTACGAGCAGTACTTC
TRBJ1-3,TRBV30,few,TRBD1,CAWSRDSGSGNTIYF,TGTGCCTGGAGTCGGGACAGTGGATCTGGAAACACCATATATTTT
TRBJ1-1,TRBV5-5,few,-,CASSPDSTEAFF,TGTGCCAGCAGCCCTGACAGCACTGAAGCTTTCTTT
TRBJ2-7,TRBV11-2,-,-,CASSFRPLDSLYF,TGTGCCAGCAGCTTTCGGCCACTGGACAGCCTCTACTTC
TRBJ1-4,TRBV5-1,-,-,CASNSLTGLNEKLFF,TGCGCCAGCAACTCGTTGACAGGTTTGAATGAAAAACTGTTTTTT
TRBJ1-1,TRBV6-5,-,TRBD1,CASGWTGAHTEAFF,TGTGCCAGCGGATGGACAGGCGCGCACACTGAAGCTTTCTTT
TRBJ2-1,TRBV7-9,-,TRBD1,CAGLTGLENEQFF,TGTGCCGGGTTGACAGGGTTGGAAAATGAGCAGTTCTTC
TRBJ1-3,TRBV5-1,-,-,CASSRVGGSGNTIYF,TGCGCCAGCAGCCGGGTGGGGGGCTCTGGAAACACCATATATTTT
TRBJ2-1,TRBV6-5,-,-,CASSLDRNNEQFF,TGTGCCAGCAGCCTAGACAGGAACAATGAGCAGTTCTTC
TRBJ1-2,TRBV9,-,-,CASESGAEGYGYTF,TGTGCCAGCGAATCAGGGGCTGAAGGCTATGGCTACACCTTC
TRBJ1-6,TRBV9,-,-,CASSVPGAPLHF,TGTGCCAGCAGCGTACCCGGCGCACCCCTCCACTTT
TRBJ2-2,TRBV7-3,-,-,CASRTANTGELFF,TGTGCCAGCAGAACGGCAAACACCGGGGAGCTGTTTTTT
TRBJ2-2,TRBV5-1,-,-,CASSSLSGNTGELFF,TGCGCCAGCAGCTCCTTAAGCGGGAACACCGGGGAGCTGTTTTTT
TRBJ1-5,TRBV6-5,few,-,CASGTGIPMKQPQHF,TGTGCCAGCGGGACCGGGATCCCTATGAAGCAGCCCCAGCATTTT
TRBJ2-7,TRBV2,-,-,CASSEWGRPEQYF,TGTGCCTCTTCCGAGTGGGGACGGCCCGAGCAGTACTTC
TRBJ2-7,TRBV10-1,-,TRBD1,CASSPDGGQGTYEQYF,TGCGCCAGCAGTCCAGACGGAGGACAGGGGACCTACGAGCAGTACTTC
TRBJ2-2,TRBV27,-,-,CASSSRSTGELFF,TGTGCCAGCAGTTCCAGGTCCACCGGGGAGCTGTTTTTT
TRBJ1-1,TRBV2,few,TRBD1,CASSGGQVNTEAFF,TGTGCCAGCAGCGGCGGACAGGTTAACACTGAAGCTTTCTTT
TRBJ1-5,TRBV30,-,-,CAWSETGNQPQHF,TGTGCCTGGAGTGAAACGGGCAATCAGCCCCAGCATTTT
TRBJ2-2,TRBV11-2,-,TRBD2,CASSPGGLASGFSGELFF,TGTGCCAGCAGCCCTGGGGGGTTGGCTAGCGGGTTCTCCGGGGAGCTGTTTTTT
TRBJ1-4,TRBV7-9,-,TRBD1,CASSEQGSNEKLFF,TGTGCCAGCAGCGAACAGGGGTCTAATGAAAAACTGTTTTTT
TRBJ2-2,TRBV30,-,TRBD1,CAWSHFLGQGTGELFF,TGTGCCTGGAGTCACTTTCTCGGACAGGGGACCGGGGAGCTGTTTTTT
TRBJ2-7,TRBV14,-,TRBD2,CASSSIGRGIYEQYF,TGTGCCAGCAGCTCAATTGGGCGGGGGATTTACGAGCAGTACTTC
TRBJ1-2,TRBV30,once,TRBD1,CAWTWGRGFDGYTF,TGTGCCTGGACCTGGGGCAGGGGGTTCGATGGCTACACCTTC
TRBJ2-5,TRBV5-4,-,-,CASSPRATQETQYF,TGTGCCAGCAGCCCCAGGGCCACTCAAGAGACCCAGTACTTC
TRBJ1-1,TRBV20-1,-,-,CSASGETEAFF,TGCAGTGCTAGTGGGGAGACTGAAGCTTTCTTT
TRBJ1-1,TRBV4-2,once,TRBD1,CASSQEGTGAFF,TGTGCCAGCAGCCAAGAGGGGACAGGGGCTTTCTTT
TRBJ1-1,TRBV13,-,TRBD1,CASSSPPGTEMNTEAFF,TGTGCCAGCAGCTCCCCTCCCGGGACAGAAATGAACACTGAAGCTTTCTTT
TRBJ2-1,TRBV15,-,-,CATSVPTSNEQFF,TGTGCCACCAGCGTCCCCACTAGCAATGAGCAGTTCTTC
TRBJ2-5,TRBV19,-,TRBD1,CASSAPDRVLNF,TGTGCCAGTAGTGCCCCGGACAGGGTTTTGAACTTC
TRBJ2-1,TRBV5-1,-,TRBD2,CASSFGRAGTSYNEQFF,TGCGCCAGCAGCTTTGGGAGAGCGGGAACCTCCTACAATGAGCAGTTCTTC
TRBJ1-2,TRBV7-9,-,-,CAGNSGKGENYGYTF,TGTGCCGGAAATTCCGGGAAGGGGGAAAACTATGGCTACACCTTC
TRBJ1-1,TRBV30,few,-,CAWSVSAEAFF,TGTGCCTGGAGTGTTTCGGCAGAAGCTTTCTTT
TRBJ1-1,TRBV15,-,TRBD1,CATSRDRRSRGEAFF,TGTGCCACCAGCAGAGATCGGAGGAGCAGGGGGGAAGCTTTCTTT
TRBJ2-3,TRBV19,-,TRBD2,CASTSGGSTDTQYF,TGTGCCAGTACCAGCGGGGGGAGCACAGATACGCAGTATTTT
TRBJ1-4,TRBV7-2,-,TRBD1,CASSFPRQGINEKLFF,TGTGCCAGCAGCTTTCCCCGACAGGGGATTAATGAAAAACTGTTTTTT
TRBJ1-1,TRBV6-6,-,-,CASSYSRRMNTEAFF,TGTGCCAGCAGTTACTCTAGGCGGATGAACACTGAAGCTTTCTTT
TRBJ2-5,TRBV5-3,few,TRBD1,CARSATGPGQGAHEETQYF,TGTGCCAGAAGCGCTACAGGCCCCGGACAGGGGGCCCATGAAGAGACCCAGTACTTC